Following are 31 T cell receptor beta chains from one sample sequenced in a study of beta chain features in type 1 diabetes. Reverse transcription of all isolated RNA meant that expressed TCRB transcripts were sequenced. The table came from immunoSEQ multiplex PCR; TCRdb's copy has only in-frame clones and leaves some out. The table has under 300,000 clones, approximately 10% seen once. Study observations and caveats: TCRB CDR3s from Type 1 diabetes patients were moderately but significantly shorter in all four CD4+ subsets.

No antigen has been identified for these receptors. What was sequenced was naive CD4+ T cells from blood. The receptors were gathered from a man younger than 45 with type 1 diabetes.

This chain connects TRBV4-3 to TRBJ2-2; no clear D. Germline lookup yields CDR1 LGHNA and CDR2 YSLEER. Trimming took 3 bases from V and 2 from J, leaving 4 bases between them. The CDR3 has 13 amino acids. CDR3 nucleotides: TGCGCCAGCAGCCAGAGAAACACCGGGGAGCTGTTTTTT. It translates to CASSQRNTGELFF.

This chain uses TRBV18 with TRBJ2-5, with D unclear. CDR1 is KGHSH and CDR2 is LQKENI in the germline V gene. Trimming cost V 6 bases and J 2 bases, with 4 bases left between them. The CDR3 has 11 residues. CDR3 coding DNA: TGTGCCAGCTCCCTACAAGAGACCCAGTACTTC. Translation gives CASSLQETQYF.

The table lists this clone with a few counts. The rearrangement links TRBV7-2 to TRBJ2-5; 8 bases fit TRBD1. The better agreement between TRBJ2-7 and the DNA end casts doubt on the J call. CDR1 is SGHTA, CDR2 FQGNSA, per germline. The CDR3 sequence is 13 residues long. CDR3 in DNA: TGTGCCAGCAGCTTTGAAGGGACAGGCGAGCAGTACTTC. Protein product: CASSFEGTGEQYF.

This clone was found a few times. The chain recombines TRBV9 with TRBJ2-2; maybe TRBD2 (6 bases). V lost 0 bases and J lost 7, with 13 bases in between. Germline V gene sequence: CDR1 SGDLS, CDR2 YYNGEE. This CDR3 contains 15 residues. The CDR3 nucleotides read TGTGCCAGCAGCGTAGGCGGCGGGATGGTCGGGGAGCTGTTTTTT. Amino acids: CASSVGGGMVGELFF.

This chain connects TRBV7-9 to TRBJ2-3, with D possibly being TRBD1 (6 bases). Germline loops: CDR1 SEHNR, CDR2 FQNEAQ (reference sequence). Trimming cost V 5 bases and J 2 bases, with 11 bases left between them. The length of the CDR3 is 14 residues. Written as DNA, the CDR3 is TGTGCCAGCAGCGAGAGGGGGTTCACAGATACGCAGTATTTT. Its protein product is CASSERGFTDTQYF.

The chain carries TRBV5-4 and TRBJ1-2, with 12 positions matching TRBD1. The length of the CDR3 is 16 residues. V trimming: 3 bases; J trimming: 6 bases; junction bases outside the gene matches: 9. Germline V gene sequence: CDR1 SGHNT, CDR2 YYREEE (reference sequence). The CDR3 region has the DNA TGTGCCAGCAGCTCTCAAGGGACAGGGGGCTTGCATGGCTACACCTTC. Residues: CASSSQGTGGLHGYTF.

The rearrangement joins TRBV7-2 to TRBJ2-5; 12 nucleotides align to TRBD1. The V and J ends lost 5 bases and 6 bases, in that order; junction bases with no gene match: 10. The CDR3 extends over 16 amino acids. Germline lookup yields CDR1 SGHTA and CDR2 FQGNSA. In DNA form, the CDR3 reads TGTGCCAGCAGCCCCTCCGGGACAGGGGGCAGAAAGACCCAGTACTTC. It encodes CASSPSGTGGRKTQYF.

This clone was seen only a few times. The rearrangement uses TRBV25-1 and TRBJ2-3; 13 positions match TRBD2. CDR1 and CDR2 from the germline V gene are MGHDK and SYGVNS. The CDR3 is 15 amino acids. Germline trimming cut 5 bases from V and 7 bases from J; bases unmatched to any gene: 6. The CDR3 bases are TGTGCCAGCAGTTTACTAGCGGGGGGGCCAAATACGCAGTATTTT. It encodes CASSLLAGGPNTQYF.

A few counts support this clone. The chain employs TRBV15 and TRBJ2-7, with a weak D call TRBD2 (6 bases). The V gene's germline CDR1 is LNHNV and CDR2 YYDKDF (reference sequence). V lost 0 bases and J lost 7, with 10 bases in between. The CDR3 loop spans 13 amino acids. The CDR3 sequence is CATSRDRRGEQYF. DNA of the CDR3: TGTGCCACCAGCAGAGATAGGCGGGGAGAGCAGTACTTC.

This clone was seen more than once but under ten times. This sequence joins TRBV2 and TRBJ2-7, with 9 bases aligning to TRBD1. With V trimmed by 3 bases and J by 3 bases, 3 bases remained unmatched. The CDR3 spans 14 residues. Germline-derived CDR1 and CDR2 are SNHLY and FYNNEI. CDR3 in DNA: TGTGCCAGCAGTGAGGGGACAGGGAACTACGAGCAGTACTTC. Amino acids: CASSEGTGNYEQYF. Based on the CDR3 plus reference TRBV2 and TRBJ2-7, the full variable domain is EPEVTQTPSHQVTQMGQEVILRCVPISNHLYFYWYRQILGQKVEFLVSFYNNEISEKSEIFDDQFSVERPDGSNFTLKIRSTKLEDSAMYFCASSEGTGNYEQYFGPGTRLTVT.

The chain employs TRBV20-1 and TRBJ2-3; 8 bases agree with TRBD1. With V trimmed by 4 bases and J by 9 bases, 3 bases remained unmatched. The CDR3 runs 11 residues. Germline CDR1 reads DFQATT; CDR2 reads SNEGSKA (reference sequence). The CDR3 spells CSAIDRGTQYF. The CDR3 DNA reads TGCAGTGCTATCGACAGGGGCACGCAGTATTTT.

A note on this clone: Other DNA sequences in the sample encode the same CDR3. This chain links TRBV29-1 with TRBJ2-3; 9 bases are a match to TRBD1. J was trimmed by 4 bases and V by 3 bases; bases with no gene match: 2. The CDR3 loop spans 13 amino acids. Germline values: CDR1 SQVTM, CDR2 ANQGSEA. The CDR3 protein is CSVETGGADTQYF. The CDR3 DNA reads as TGCAGCGTTGAGACAGGGGGGGCAGATACGCAGTATTTT.

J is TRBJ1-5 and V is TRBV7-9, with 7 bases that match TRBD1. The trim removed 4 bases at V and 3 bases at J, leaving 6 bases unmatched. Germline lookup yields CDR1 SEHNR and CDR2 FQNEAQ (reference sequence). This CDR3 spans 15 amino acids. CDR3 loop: CASSYGTATNQPQHF. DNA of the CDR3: TGTGCCAGCAGCTACGGGACAGCGACCAATCAGCCCCAGCATTTT. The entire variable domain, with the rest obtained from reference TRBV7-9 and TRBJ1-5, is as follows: DTGVSQNPRHKITKRGQNVTFRCDPISEHNRLYWYRQTLGQGPEFLTYFQNEAQLEKSRLLSDRFSAERPKGSFSTLEIQRTEQGDSAMYLCASSYGTATNQPQHFGDGTRLSIL.

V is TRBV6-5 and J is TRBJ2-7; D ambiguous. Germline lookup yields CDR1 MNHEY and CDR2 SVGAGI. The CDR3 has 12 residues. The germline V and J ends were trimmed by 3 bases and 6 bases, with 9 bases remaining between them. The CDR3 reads CASSYRVGEQYF. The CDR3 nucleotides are TGTGCCAGCAGTTATCGGGTGGGCGAGCAGTACTTC.

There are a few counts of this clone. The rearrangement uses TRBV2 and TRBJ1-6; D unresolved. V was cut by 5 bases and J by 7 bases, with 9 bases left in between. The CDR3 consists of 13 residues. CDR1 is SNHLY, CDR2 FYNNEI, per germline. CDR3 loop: CASSLSANSPLHF. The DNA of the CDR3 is TGTGCCAGCAGTCTCTCCGCGAATTCACCCCTCCACTTT.

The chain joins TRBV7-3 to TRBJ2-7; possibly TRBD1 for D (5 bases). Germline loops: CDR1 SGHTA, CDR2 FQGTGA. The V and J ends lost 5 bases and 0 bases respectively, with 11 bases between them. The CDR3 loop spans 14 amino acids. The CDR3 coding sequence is TGTGCCAGCAGCCAATCAGGGAACTCCTACGAGCAGTACTTC. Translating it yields CASSQSGNSYEQYF.

The CDR3 loop is CAWNRDYGYTF. In DNA form, the CDR3 reads TGTGCCTGGAACCGAGACTATGGCTACACCTTC. V gene TRBV30 combines with J gene TRBJ1-2; D gene uncertain. The CDR3 has 11 amino acids. From germline, CDR1 is GTSNPN and CDR2 SVGIG (reference sequence). The V gene lost 4 bases and the J gene lost 3 bases, with 6 bases spanning the gap.

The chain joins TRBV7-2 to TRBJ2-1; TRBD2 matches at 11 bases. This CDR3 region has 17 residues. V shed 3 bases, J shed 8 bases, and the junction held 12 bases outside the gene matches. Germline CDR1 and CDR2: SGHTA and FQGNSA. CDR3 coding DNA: TGTGCCAGCAGCTTTTCTGTTGTAGCGGGGGGGCAGGATGAGCAGTTCTTC. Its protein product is CASSFSVVAGGQDEQFF.

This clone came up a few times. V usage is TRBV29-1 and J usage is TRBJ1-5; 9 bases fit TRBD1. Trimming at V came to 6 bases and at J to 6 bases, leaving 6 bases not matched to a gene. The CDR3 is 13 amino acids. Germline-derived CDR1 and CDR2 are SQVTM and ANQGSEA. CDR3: CSVGDRGGQPQHF. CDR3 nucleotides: TGCAGCGTGGGAGACAGGGGGGGTCAGCCCCAGCATTTT.

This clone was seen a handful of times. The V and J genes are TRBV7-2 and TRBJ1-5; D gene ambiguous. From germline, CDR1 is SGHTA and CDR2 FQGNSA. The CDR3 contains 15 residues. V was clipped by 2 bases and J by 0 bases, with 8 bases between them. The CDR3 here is CASSLTRNSNQPQHF. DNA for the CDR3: TGTGCCAGCAGCTTAACCAGGAATAGCAATCAGCCCCAGCATTTT.

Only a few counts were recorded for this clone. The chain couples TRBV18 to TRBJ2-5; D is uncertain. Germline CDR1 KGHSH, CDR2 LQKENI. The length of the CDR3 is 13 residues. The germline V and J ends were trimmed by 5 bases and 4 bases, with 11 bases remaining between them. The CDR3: CASSGTEIETQYF. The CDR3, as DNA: TGTGCCAGCTCAGGTACAGAGATAGAGACCCAGTACTTC.

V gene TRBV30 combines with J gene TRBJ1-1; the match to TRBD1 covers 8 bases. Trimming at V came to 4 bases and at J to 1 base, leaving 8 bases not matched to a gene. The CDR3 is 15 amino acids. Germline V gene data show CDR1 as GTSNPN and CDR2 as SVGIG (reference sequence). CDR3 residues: CAWTGRDRGNTEAFF. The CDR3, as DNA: TGTGCCTGGACGGGGAGAGACAGGGGGAACACTGAAGCTTTCTTT.

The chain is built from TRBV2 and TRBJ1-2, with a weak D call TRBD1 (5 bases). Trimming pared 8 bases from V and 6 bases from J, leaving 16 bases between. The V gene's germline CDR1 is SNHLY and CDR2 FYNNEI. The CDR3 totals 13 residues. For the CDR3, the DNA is TGTGCCAGCGCGAGTCAGGGATTGAATGGCTACACCTTC. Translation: CASASQGLNGYTF.

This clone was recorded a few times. CDR3 loop: CASSRLAGDTYEQYF. As DNA, the CDR3 is TGTGCCAGCAGCCGGCTAGCGGGGGATACCTACGAGCAGTACTTC. The gene calls are TRBV14 and TRBJ2-7; TRBD2 aligns across 10 bases. CDR1 and CDR2 (germline): SGHDN, FVKESK. This CDR3 has 15 amino acids. V lost 4 bases and J lost 2; bases outside the gene matches: 5.

CDR3 region: CASSLQTGLRYEQYF. The DNA of the CDR3 is TGTGCCAGCAGCTTACAGACAGGGCTTCGGTACGAGCAGTACTTC. This chain uses TRBV7-3 with TRBJ2-7; TRBD1 aligns across 7 bases. CDR1 and CDR2 from the germline V gene are SGHTA and FQGTGA. This CDR3 is 15 amino acids long. With V trimmed by 2 bases and J by 4 bases, 8 bases remained unmatched.

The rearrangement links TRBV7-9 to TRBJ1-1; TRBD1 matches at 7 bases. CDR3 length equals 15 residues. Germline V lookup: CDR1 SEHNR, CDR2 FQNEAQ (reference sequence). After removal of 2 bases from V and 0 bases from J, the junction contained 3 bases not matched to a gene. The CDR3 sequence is CASSLWDSLNTEAFF. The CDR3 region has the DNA TGTGCCAGCAGCTTATGGGACAGTCTGAACACTGAAGCTTTCTTT. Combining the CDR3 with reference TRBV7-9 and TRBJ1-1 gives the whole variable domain DTGVSQNPRHKITKRGQNVTFRCDPISEHNRLYWYRQTLGQGPEFLTYFQNEAQLEKSRLLSDRFSAERPKGSFSTLEIQRTEQGDSAMYLCASSLWDSLNTEAFFGQGTRLTVV.

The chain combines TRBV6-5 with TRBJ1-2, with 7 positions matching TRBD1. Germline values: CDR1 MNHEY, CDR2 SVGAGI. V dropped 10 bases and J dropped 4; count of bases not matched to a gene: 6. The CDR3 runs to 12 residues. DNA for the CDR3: TGTGCCACAACGGACAGGTTCTATGGCTACACCTTC. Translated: CATTDRFYGYTF.

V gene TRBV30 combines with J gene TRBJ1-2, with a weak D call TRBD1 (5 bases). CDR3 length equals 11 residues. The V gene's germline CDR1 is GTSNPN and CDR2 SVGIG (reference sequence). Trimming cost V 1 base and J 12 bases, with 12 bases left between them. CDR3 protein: CAWSDRNTDTF. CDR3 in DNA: TGTGCCTGGAGTGACAGGAACACGGACACCTTC.

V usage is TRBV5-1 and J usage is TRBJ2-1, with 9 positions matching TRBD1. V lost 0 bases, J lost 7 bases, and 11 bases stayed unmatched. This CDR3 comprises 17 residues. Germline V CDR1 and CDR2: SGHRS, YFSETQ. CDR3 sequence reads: CASSLAARDRDWNEQFF. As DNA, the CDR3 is TGCGCCAGCAGCTTGGCGGCTAGGGACAGGGATTGGAATGAGCAGTTCTTC. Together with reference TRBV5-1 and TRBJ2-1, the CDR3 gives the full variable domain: KAGVTQTPRYLIKTRGQQVTLSCSPISGHRSVSWYQQTPGQGLQFLFEYFSETQRNKGNFPGRFSGRQFSNSRSEMNVSTLELGDSALYLCASSLAARDRDWNEQFFGPGTRLTVL.

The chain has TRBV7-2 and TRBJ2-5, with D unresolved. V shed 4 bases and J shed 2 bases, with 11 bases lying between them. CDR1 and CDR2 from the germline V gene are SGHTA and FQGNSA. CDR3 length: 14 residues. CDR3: CASSSLTLQETQYF. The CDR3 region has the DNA TGTGCCAGCAGCTCGTTGACACTTCAAGAGACCCAGTACTTC.

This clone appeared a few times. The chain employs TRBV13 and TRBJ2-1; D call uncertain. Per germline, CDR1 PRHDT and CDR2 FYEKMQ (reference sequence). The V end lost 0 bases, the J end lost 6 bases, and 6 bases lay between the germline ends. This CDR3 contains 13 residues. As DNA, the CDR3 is TGTGCCAGCAGCTTAGGCCTAACCAATGAGCAGTTCTTC. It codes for CASSLGLTNEQFF.